One and the same sample provided the 19 T cell receptor beta chains below, sequenced in a study of blood T cell repertoires in COVID-19. Method: immunoSEQ multiplex PCR; TCRdb's copy keeps in-frame clones and lacks some. Of a few hundred thousand clones in the sample, approximately 87% were seen once. Sequencing was performed on peripheral blood. Every receptor here comes from a woman aged 45-65 years with active or convalescent COVID-19.

The chain has TRBV28 and TRBJ1-1, with 12 bases aligning to TRBD1. Germline V gene lookup returns CDR1 MDHEN and CDR2 SYDVKM. After removal of 7 bases from V and 10 bases from J, the junction contained 10 bases not matched to a gene. The length of the CDR3 is 14 residues. The CDR3 region has the DNA TGTGCCAGCAATCTCGGGACAGGGGGCGTCCGAGCTTTCTTT. This gives the protein CASNLGTGGVRAFF.

The chain couples TRBV27 to TRBJ1-4; D gene ambiguous. The length of the CDR3 is 14 residues. V was trimmed by 5 bases and J by 4 bases, leaving 11 bases between them. Germline CDR1 is MNHEY and CDR2 is SMNVEV (reference sequence). The CDR3 here is CASSPTRLNEKLFF. The CDR3 DNA sequence: TGTGCCAGCAGTCCCACTCGTCTTAATGAAAAACTGTTTTTT. Full variable domain (outside the CDR3, taken from reference TRBV27 and TRBJ1-4): EAQVTQNPRYLITVTGKKLTVTCSQNMNHEYMSWYRQDPGLGLRQIYYSMNVEVTDKGDVPEGYKVSRKEKRNFPLILESPSPNQTSLYFCASSPTRLNEKLFFGSGTQLSVL.

V usage is TRBV25-1 and J usage is TRBJ1-5; 10 nucleotides agree with TRBD1. This CDR3 is 15 amino acids long. Germline values: CDR1 MGHDK, CDR2 SYGVNS. Unmatched junction bases numbered 4, after V lost 3 bases and J lost 5 bases. The CDR3 coding sequence is TGTGCCAGCAGTGACAGGGACAGGGGCGATCAGCCCCAGCATTTT. As protein: CASSDRDRGDQPQHF.

DNA of the CDR3: TGTGCCAGTAGTATTAACTACCAAGAGACCCAGTACTTC. It codes for CASSINYQETQYF. This rearrangement joins TRBV19 to TRBJ2-5; D not certain. There are 13 residues in the CDR3. Germline V gene sequence: CDR1 LNHDA, CDR2 SQIVND (reference sequence). Trimming removed 3 bases at V and 0 bases at J, with 5 bases between.

This clone was counted only a few times. This sequence joins TRBV5-1 and TRBJ1-1; 7 bases line up with TRBD1. The CDR3 has 14 residues. Germline V CDR1 and CDR2: SGHRS, YFSETQ. V lost 4 bases and J lost 1; bases outside the gene matches: 4. The CDR3 sequence is CASSTGTANTEAFF. CDR3 in DNA: TGCGCCAGCAGCACCGGGACAGCGAACACTGAAGCTTTCTTT. Full variable domain (outside the CDR3, taken from reference TRBV5-1 and TRBJ1-1): KAGVTQTPRYLIKTRGQQVTLSCSPISGHRSVSWYQQTPGQGLQFLFEYFSETQRNKGNFPGRFSGRQFSNSRSEMNVSTLELGDSALYLCASSTGTANTEAFFGQGTRLTVV.

V is TRBV10-3 and J is TRBJ1-1; D is unclear. Per germline, CDR1 ENHRY and CDR2 SYGVKD. There are 14 residues in the CDR3. Trimming left V 7 bases short and J 0 bases short, with 12 bases between. In DNA, the CDR3 is TGTGCCATCAATTCCCCTGGAGTGAACACTGAAGCTTTCTTT. Translating it yields CAINSPGVNTEAFF.

V gene TRBV7-2 combines with J gene TRBJ2-7; 7 nucleotides align to TRBD2. V lost 5 bases and J lost 2; bases outside the gene matches: 12. Germline lookup yields CDR1 SGHTA and CDR2 FQGNSA. The CDR3 extends over 16 amino acids. The CDR3: CASSPRRGTLPYEQYF. CDR3 sequence (DNA): TGTGCCAGCAGCCCCCGGCGGGGGACCCTCCCCTACGAGCAGTACTTC.

This clone appeared once. The chain has TRBV7-2 and TRBJ2-2; D uncertain. Germline CDR1 is SGHTA and CDR2 is FQGNSA. V lost 1 base and J lost 7, with 7 bases in between. The CDR3 has 13 residues. Here the CDR3 reads CASSLVGVGELFF. CDR3 coding DNA: TGTGCCAGCAGCTTAGTAGGAGTCGGGGAGCTGTTTTTT.

The rearrangement uses TRBV4-1 and TRBJ1-5; 7 positions match TRBD1. The V gene end was trimmed by 6 bases and the J gene end by 0 bases; junction bases not matched to a gene: 2. In germline, CDR1 is MGHRA, CDR2 YSYEKL. The CDR3 has 14 amino acids. CDR3 bases: TGCGCCAGCAGTCAGGGGGGTAGCAATCAGCCCCAGCATTTT. Its protein is CASSQGGSNQPQHF.

The chain has TRBV6-5 and TRBJ2-2, with TRBD1 as a possible D gene (6 bases). There are 13 residues in the CDR3. Germline V gene lookup returns CDR1 MNHEY and CDR2 SVGAGI. V gave up 6 bases and J gave up 6 bases, with 11 bases separating them. The CDR3 here is CASSLGGSGELFF. The CDR3 region has the DNA TGTGCCAGCAGCCTAGGGGGTTCCGGGGAGCTGTTTTTT.

The chain carries TRBV24-1 and TRBJ2-7, with TRBD1 matching over 8 bases. The CDR3 length is 15 residues. The ends lost 5 bases at V and 2 bases at J; junction bases unmatched: 7. Germline lookup yields CDR1 KGHDR and CDR2 SFDVKD. CDR3 nucleotide sequence: TGTGCCACCAGTGGTGGACAGGGAAATCCCTACGAGCAGTACTTC. This translates into CATSGGQGNPYEQYF.

The V gene is TRBV3-1 (or the pseudogene TRBV3-2), the J gene TRBJ2-5; D is unresolved. CDR1 LGHDT and CDR2 YNNKEL come from the germline V gene (reference sequence). V shed 6 bases and J shed 5 bases, with 7 bases lying between them. The length of the CDR3 is 11 residues. The CDR3 protein is CASRLYETQYF. DNA for the CDR3: TGTGCCAGCAGACTATATGAGACCCAGTACTTC.

This chain uses TRBV7-2 with TRBJ2-5, with TRBD1 identical over 9 bases. The CDR3 totals 15 residues. Per the germline V gene, CDR1 is SGHTA and CDR2 is FQGNSA. V gave up 5 bases and J gave up 1 base; unmatched junction bases: 5. The CDR3: CASSPGTGPQETQYF. CDR3 bases: TGTGCCAGCAGCCCAGGGACAGGGCCCCAAGAGACCCAGTACTTC.

The chain joins TRBV7-2 to TRBJ1-1, with TRBD1 matching over 9 bases. This CDR3 is built from 16 residues. Germline assignment: CDR1 SGHTA and CDR2 FQGNSA. Losses at the gene ends were 5 bases for V and 1 base for J; bases not matched to a gene: 8. The CDR3 reads CASSITGGVQNTEAFF. CDR3 DNA: TGTGCCAGCAGCATCACAGGGGGCGTACAGAACACTGAAGCTTTCTTT.

The chain links TRBV10-3 to TRBJ2-1; TRBD2 matches 15 bases. The germline V gene encodes CDR1 ENHRY and CDR2 SYGVKD. Trimming removed 6 bases from V and 1 base from J; junction bases left unmatched: 1. The CDR3 runs to 16 residues. The CDR3: CAIRGTSGRSYNEQFF. DNA of the CDR3: TGTGCCATCAGGGGGACTAGCGGGAGGTCCTACAATGAGCAGTTCTTC.

The rearrangement joins TRBV5-1 to TRBJ2-5; D gene unclear. This CDR3 region has 14 residues. V shed 0 bases and J shed 4 bases, with 10 bases lying between them. CDR1 is SGHRS, CDR2 YFSETQ, per germline. This CDR3 is CASSLGQALETQYF. CDR3 sequence (DNA): TGCGCCAGCAGCTTGGGGCAGGCATTAGAGACCCAGTACTTC.

V is TRBV9 and J is TRBJ2-3, with D perhaps matching TRBD1 (6 bases). The CDR3 totals 13 residues. V lost 0 bases and J lost 5, with 7 bases in between. The germline CDR1 and CDR2 sequences are SGDLS and YYNGEE. Written as DNA, the CDR3 is TGTGCCAGCAGCGTAGCGGACAGAGATACGCAGTATTTT. Amino acids: CASSVADRDTQYF.

V is TRBV6-5 and J is TRBJ2-1; 14 bases map to TRBD2. This CDR3 has 16 amino acids. The V gene end was trimmed by 4 bases and the J gene end by 6 bases; junction bases not matched to a gene: 5. Germline-derived CDR1 and CDR2 are MNHEY and SVGAGI. CDR3 sequence reads: CASSSLTSGRANEQFF. CDR3 bases: TGTGCCAGCAGTTCACTGACTAGCGGGAGGGCCAATGAGCAGTTCTTC.

J is TRBJ2-2 and V is TRBV7-3; D might be TRBD1 (6 bases). CDR1 and CDR2 (germline): SGHTA, FQGTGA. This CDR3 spans 18 amino acids. The V and J ends lost 5 bases and 2 bases respectively, with 21 bases between them. The CDR3 DNA follows: TGTGCCAGCAGCCTTAGGGCCGCCGGGACAACCAACACCGGGGAGCTGTTTTTT. It is translated as CASSLRAAGTTNTGELFF.